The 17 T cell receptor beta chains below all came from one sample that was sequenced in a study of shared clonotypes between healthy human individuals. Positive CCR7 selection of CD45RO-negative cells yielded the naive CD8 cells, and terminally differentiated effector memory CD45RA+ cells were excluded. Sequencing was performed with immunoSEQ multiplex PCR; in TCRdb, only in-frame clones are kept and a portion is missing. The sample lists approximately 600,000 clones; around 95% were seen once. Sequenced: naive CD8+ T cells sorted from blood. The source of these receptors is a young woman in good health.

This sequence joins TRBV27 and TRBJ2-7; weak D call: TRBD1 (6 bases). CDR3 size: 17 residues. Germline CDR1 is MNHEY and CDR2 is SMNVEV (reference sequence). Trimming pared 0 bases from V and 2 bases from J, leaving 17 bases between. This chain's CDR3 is CASSLSSDLTGTYEQYF. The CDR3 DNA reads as TGTGCCAGCAGTTTATCGTCTGACTTAACAGGGACCTACGAGCAGTACTTC.

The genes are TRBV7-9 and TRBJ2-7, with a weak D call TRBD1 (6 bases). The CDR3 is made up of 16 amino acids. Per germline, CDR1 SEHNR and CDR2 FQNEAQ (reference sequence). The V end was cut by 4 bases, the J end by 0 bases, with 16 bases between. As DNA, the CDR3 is TGTGCCAGCAGCTCGGACTCCGGGACAAACTCCTACGAGCAGTACTTC. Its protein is CASSSDSGTNSYEQYF. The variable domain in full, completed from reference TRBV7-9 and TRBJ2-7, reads DTGVSQNPRHKITKRGQNVTFRCDPISEHNRLYWYRQTLGQGPEFLTYFQNEAQLEKSRLLSDRFSAERPKGSFSTLEIQRTEQGDSAMYLCASSSDSGTNSYEQYFGPGTRLTVT.

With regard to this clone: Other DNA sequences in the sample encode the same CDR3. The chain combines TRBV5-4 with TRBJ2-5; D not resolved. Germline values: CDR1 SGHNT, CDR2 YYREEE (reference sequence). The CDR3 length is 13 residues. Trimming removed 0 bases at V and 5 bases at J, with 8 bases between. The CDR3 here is CASSLVAEETQYF. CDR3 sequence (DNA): TGTGCCAGCAGCTTGGTTGCTGAGGAGACCCAGTACTTC.

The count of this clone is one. CDR3 DNA: TGTGCCAGCAGCCAAGATCTTGGCAGAACCTTCTACGAGCAGTACTTC. Protein sequence: CASSQDLGRTFYEQYF. V usage is TRBV14 and J usage is TRBJ2-5; D not certain. The J call is uncertain, as TRBJ2-7 better fits the DNA end. The CDR3 covers 16 residues. Germline V gene data show CDR1 as SGHDN and CDR2 as FVKESK.

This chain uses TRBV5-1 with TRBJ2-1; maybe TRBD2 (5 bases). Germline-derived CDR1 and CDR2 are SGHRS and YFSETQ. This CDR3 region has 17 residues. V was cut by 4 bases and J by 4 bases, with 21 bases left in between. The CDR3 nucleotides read TGCGCCAGCAGCCGCTCGGAGCTCAGAGGGCTTTACAATGAGCAGTTCTTC. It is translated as CASSRSELRGLYNEQFF.

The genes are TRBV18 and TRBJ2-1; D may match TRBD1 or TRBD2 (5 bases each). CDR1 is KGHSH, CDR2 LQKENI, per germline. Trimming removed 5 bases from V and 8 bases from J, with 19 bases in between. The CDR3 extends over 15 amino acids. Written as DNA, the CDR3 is TGTGCCAGCTCATCCCTTTACGAGGGGATCGATGAGCAGTTCTTC. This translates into CASSSLYEGIDEQFF.

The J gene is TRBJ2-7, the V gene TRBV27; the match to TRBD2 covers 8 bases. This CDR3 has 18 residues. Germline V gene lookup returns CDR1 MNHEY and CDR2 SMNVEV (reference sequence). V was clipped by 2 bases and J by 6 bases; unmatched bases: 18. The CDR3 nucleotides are TGTGCCAGCAGTTTAATCGGGTTGTACGGGAGGGCCCCCGGCGAGCAGTACTTC. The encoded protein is CASSLIGLYGRAPGEQYF.

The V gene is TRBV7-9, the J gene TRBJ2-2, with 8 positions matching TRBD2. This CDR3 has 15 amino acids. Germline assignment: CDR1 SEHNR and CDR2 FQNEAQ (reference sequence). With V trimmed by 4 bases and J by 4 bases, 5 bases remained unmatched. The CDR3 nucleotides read TGTGCCAGCAGCTCCAGCGGGAGAGGCACCGGGGAGCTGTTTTTT. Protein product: CASSSSGRGTGELFF.

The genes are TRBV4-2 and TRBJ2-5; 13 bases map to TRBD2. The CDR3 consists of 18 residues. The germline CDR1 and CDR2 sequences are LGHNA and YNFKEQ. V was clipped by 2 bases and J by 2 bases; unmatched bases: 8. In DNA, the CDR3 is TGTGCCAGCAGCCAATCACGGACTAGCGGGGGTGGGCAAGAGACCCAGTACTTC. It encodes CASSQSRTSGGGQETQYF.

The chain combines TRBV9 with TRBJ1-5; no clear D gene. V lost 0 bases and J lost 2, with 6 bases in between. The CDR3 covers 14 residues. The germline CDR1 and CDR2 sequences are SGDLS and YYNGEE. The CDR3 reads CASSVGRGNQPQHF. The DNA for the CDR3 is TGTGCCAGCAGCGTAGGGAGGGGCAATCAGCCCCAGCATTTT.

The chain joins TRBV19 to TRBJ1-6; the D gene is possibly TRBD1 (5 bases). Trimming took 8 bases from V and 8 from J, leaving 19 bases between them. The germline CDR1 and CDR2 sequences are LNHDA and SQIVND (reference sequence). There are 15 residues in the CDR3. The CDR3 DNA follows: TGTGCCAGTTCGCCGGGACGGCTATCGGATTCACCCCTCCACTTT. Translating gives CASSPGRLSDSPLHF. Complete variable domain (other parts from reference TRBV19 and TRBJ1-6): DGGITQSPKYLFRKEGQNVTLSCEQNLNHDAMYWYRQDPGQGLRLIYYSQIVNDFQKGDIAEGYSVSREKKESFPLTVTSAQKNPTAFYLCASSPGRLSDSPLHFGNGTRLTVT.

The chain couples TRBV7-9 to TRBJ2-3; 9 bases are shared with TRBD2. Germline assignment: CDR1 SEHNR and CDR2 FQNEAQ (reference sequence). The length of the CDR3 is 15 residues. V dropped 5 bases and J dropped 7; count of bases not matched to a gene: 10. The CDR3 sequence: CASSLSGRGINTQYF. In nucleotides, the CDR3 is TGTGCCAGCAGCCTTAGCGGGAGAGGTATAAATACGCAGTATTTT. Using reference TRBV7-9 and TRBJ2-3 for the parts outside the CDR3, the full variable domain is DTGVSQNPRHKITKRGQNVTFRCDPISEHNRLYWYRQTLGQGPEFLTYFQNEAQLEKSRLLSDRFSAERPKGSFSTLEIQRTEQGDSAMYLCASSLSGRGINTQYFGPGTRLTVL.

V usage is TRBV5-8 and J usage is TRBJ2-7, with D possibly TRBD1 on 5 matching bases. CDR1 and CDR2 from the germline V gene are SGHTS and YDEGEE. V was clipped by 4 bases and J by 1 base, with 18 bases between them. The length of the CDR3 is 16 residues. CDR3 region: CASSPGRLEPSYEQYF. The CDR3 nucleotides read TGTGCCAGCAGCCCAGGGCGCCTAGAACCATCCTACGAGCAGTACTTC.

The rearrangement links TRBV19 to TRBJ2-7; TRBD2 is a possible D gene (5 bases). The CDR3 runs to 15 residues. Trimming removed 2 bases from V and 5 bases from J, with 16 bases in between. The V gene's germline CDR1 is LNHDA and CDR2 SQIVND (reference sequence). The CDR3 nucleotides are TGTGCCAGTAGTATACGAGAGGGAGTCTTTGACGAGCAGTACTTC. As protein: CASSIREGVFDEQYF.

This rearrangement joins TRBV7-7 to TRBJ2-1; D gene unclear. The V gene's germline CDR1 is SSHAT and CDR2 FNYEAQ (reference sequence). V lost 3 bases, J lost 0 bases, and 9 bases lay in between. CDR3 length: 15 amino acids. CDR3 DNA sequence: TGTGCCAGCAGCTTCGGTCCGAGCTCCTACAATGAGCAGTTCTTC. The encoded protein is CASSFGPSSYNEQFF.

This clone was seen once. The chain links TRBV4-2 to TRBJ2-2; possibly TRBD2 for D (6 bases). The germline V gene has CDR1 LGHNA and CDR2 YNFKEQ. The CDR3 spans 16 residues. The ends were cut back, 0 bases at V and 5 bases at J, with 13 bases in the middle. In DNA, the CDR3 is TGTGCCAGCAGCCAAGAACCGGGAGTGGGGACCGGGGAGCTGTTTTTT. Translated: CASSQEPGVGTGELFF.

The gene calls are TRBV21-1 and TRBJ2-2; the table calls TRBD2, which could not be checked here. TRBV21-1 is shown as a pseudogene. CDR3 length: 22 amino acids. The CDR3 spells CASSTTTGGQVRTSENTGELFF. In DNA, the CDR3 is TGTGCCAGCAGCACAACGACAGGGGGCCAGGTACGGACTAGCGAAAACACCGGGGAGCTGTTTTTT.